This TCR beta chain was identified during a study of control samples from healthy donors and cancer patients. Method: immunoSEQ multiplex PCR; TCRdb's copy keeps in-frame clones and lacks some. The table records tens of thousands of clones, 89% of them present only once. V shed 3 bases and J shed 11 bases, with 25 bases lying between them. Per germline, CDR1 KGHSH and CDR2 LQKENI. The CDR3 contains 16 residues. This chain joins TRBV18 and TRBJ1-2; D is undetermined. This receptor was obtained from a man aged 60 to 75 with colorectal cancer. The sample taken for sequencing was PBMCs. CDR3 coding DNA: TGTGCCAGCTCACCCCTCGGGAGCGCCGACGGGTTTGGGTACACCTTC. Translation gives CASSPLGSADGFGYTF.